The rows below give T cell receptor beta chains drawn from one sample of a study of blood T cells in healthy people across ages. TCRdb re-derived calls from the 5' RACE reads in MiXCR, one entry per CDR3 protein. The top ten clones hold around 22% of a sample with hundreds of thousands of distinct CDR3 sequences, roughly 50% of them seen once. The sample was blood. The receptors shown here come from a man between 25 and 39 years old in good health. CDR3s include the opening cysteine and the closing phenylalanine or tryptophan. Fields, in order: V gene, J gene, clone size, D gene, CDR3 DNA, CDR3 protein. A D gene is named only where the DNA matches it firmly. Only some rows state a clone size, as once, few, many or a class for expanded clones.

V gene: TRBV27; J gene: TRBJ2-5; clone size: once; D gene: -; CDR3 DNA: TGTGCCAGCAGTCCGGGACCATCCTACCAAGAGACCCAGTACTTC; CDR3 protein: CASSPGPSYQETQYF
V gene: TRBV29-1; J gene: TRBJ2-3; clone size: -; D gene: TRBD1; CDR3 DNA: TGCAGCGTTGGGGACAGGGGTTTGCCAGATACGCAGTATTTT; CDR3 protein: CSVGDRGLPDTQYF
V gene: TRBV7-2; J gene: TRBJ2-5; clone size: -; D gene: -; CDR3 DNA: TGTGCCAGCAGCTTGGACTACGTCCCTGGGCAGACCCAGTACTTC; CDR3 protein: CASSLDYVPGQTQYF
V gene: TRBV18; J gene: TRBJ2-1; clone size: -; D gene: -; CDR3 DNA: TGTGCCAGCTCACCCGGAAGGGAGCAGTTCTTC; CDR3 protein: CASSPGREQFF
V gene: TRBV28; J gene: TRBJ2-5; clone size: -; D gene: -; CDR3 DNA: TGTGCCAGCAGCCGGACGGACCAAGAGACCCAGTACTTC; CDR3 protein: CASSRTDQETQYF
V gene: TRBV9; J gene: TRBJ1-2; clone size: -; D gene: -; CDR3 DNA: TGTGCCAGCAGCGTAGAGGGACCCAACTATGGCTACACCTTC; CDR3 protein: CASSVEGPNYGYTF
V gene: TRBV5-6; J gene: TRBJ2-1; clone size: -; D gene: TRBD2; CDR3 DNA: TGTGCCAGCAGCTCTAGCGGGAGAAGCAATGAGCAGTTCTTC; CDR3 protein: CASSSSGRSNEQFF
V gene: TRBV7-3; J gene: TRBJ1-1; clone size: -; D gene: -; CDR3 DNA: TGTGCCAGCAGCTTACTCGGGGCTGGGACTGAAGCTTTCTTT; CDR3 protein: CASSLLGAGTEAFF
V gene: TRBV2; J gene: TRBJ1-1; clone size: -; D gene: -; CDR3 DNA: TGTGCCAGCAGGGCACTGATGAACACTGAAGCTTTCTTT; CDR3 protein: CASRALMNTEAFF
V gene: TRBV11-2; J gene: TRBJ2-1; clone size: -; D gene: -; CDR3 DNA: TGTGCCAGCAGCCCTAGGGCGGGACCCAATGAGCAGTTCTTC; CDR3 protein: CASSPRAGPNEQFF
V gene: TRBV29-1; J gene: TRBJ1-1; clone size: once; D gene: -; CDR3 DNA: TGCAGCGCGGAGATTGGTACAGACATGAACACTGAAGCTTTCTTT; CDR3 protein: CSAEIGTDMNTEAFF
V gene: TRBV20-1; J gene: TRBJ2-7; clone size: -; D gene: TRBD1; CDR3 DNA: TGCAGTGTTACCCGGGACAGGGTCTACGAGCAGTACTTC; CDR3 protein: CSVTRDRVYEQYF
V gene: TRBV11-2; J gene: TRBJ2-7; clone size: -; D gene: -; CDR3 DNA: TGTGCCAGCAGCCGGAGTGACAGCTTCGGCGAGCAGTACTTC; CDR3 protein: CASSRSDSFGEQYF
V gene: TRBV29-1; J gene: TRBJ2-7; clone size: -; D gene: -; CDR3 DNA: TGCAGCGTTTTTATCAGGGGCTACGAGCAGTACTTC; CDR3 protein: CSVFIRGYEQYF
V gene: TRBV2; J gene: TRBJ2-5; clone size: -; D gene: -; CDR3 DNA: TGTGCCAGCGGGCAGGTTCGGGCGGTGGCTAGGACCCAGTACTTC; CDR3 protein: CASGQVRAVARTQYF
V gene: TRBV29-1; J gene: TRBJ2-7; clone size: few; D gene: TRBD1; CDR3 DNA: TGCAGCGTTGAGGGATCTCTCGGGACAGGCGGCGAGCAGTACTTC; CDR3 protein: CSVEGSLGTGGEQYF
V gene: TRBV7-2; J gene: TRBJ2-7; clone size: -; D gene: -; CDR3 DNA: TGTGCCAGCAGCGCTTGGGGAGGGGGTTCCTACGAGCAGTACTTC; CDR3 protein: CASSAWGGGSYEQYF
V gene: TRBV20-1; J gene: TRBJ2-7; clone size: -; D gene: -; CDR3 DNA: TGCAGTGCTAGTGGACCCCGGAGGGCCTACTACGAGCAGTACTTC; CDR3 protein: CSASGPRRAYYEQYF
V gene: TRBV4-3; J gene: TRBJ2-5; clone size: once; D gene: TRBD2; CDR3 DNA: TGCGCCAGCAGCCGGAACGGACTAGCGGTGAATGAGCAGTACTTC; CDR3 protein: CASSRNGLAVNEQYF
V gene: TRBV15; J gene: TRBJ2-1; clone size: -; D gene: -; CDR3 DNA: TGTGCCCACCAAAACTTCAGGAGCTCCTACAATGAGCAGTTCTTC; CDR3 protein: CAHQNFRSSYNEQFF
V gene: TRBV3-1; J gene: TRBJ2-5; clone size: -; D gene: -; CDR3 DNA: TGTGCCAGCAGCCAAGGGGTCGGGACCCAGTACTTC; CDR3 protein: CASSQGVGTQYF
V gene: TRBV10-3; J gene: TRBJ2-7; clone size: -; D gene: TRBD1; CDR3 DNA: TGTGCCATCAGTGAGGGGACAGGGGGTAACGAGCAGTACTTC; CDR3 protein: CAISEGTGGNEQYF
V gene: TRBV28; J gene: TRBJ2-5; clone size: -; D gene: TRBD1; CDR3 DNA: TGTGCCAGCAGTTTACCCCAGGGACAGGGGTGGGAGACCCAGTACTTC; CDR3 protein: CASSLPQGQGWETQYF
V gene: TRBV14; J gene: TRBJ2-1; clone size: -; D gene: -; CDR3 DNA: TGTGCCAGCAGCCTTATTCCTAGCGCCGCTGAGCAGTTCTTC; CDR3 protein: CASSLIPSAAEQFF
V gene: TRBV11-1; J gene: TRBJ1-2; clone size: -; D gene: -; CDR3 DNA: TGTGCCAGCAACCTCAGAGTAAACTATGGCTACACCTTC; CDR3 protein: CASNLRVNYGYTF
V gene: TRBV25-1; J gene: TRBJ1-1; clone size: -; D gene: -; CDR3 DNA: TGTGCCAGCAGTCGGCAGGAGATGGACACTGAAGCTTTCTTT; CDR3 protein: CASSRQEMDTEAFF
V gene: TRBV6-1; J gene: TRBJ2-7; clone size: -; D gene: -; CDR3 DNA: TGTGCCAGCAGCATCGATACAGGGCCCCCCTACGAGCAGTACTTC; CDR3 protein: CASSIDTGPPYEQYF
V gene: TRBV11-2; J gene: TRBJ2-7; clone size: -; D gene: -; CDR3 DNA: TGTGCCAGCAGCTTAGGAGGCAGGGTGGGCGATGAGCAGTACTTC; CDR3 protein: CASSLGGRVGDEQYF